This TCR beta chain appears in the sequencing data of a study of blood T cell repertoires in COVID-19. The table came from immunoSEQ multiplex PCR; TCRdb's copy has only in-frame clones and leaves some out. The sample lists about 200,000 clones; 80% to 90% were seen once. Trimming cost V 4 bases and J 8 bases; bases outside gene matches: 12. CDR1 is MNHEY, CDR2 SVGAGI, per germline. The length of the CDR3 is 16 residues. The sequence was collected from an older woman with active or convalescent COVID-19. This chain uses TRBV6-5 with TRBJ1-2; 11 bases are a match to TRBD1. The sample comprised peripheral blood. Here the CDR3 reads CASSSYGTGGVSGYTF. The CDR3 DNA sequence: TGTGCCAGCAGTTCCTACGGGACAGGGGGAGTTTCGGGCTACACCTTC.